The present TCR beta chain was sequenced within a study of CD8+CD57+ T cells in acquired aplastic anemia. By flow cytometry, patients selected for sequencing had shown an expansion of CD8+CD57+ cells. Genomic DNA templated the TCR beta VDJ and CDR3 profiling. In TCRdb, the reads were re-called with MiXCR into one record per CDR3 protein. The table includes about 40,000 distinct CDR3 sequences, about 60% detected once. Trimming took 4 bases from V and 1 from J, leaving 10 bases between them. The CDR3 runs 13 residues. Per the germline V gene, CDR1 is SQVTM and CDR2 is ANQGSEA. The sequence derives from a human donor with aplastic anemia. The chain combines TRBV29-1 with TRBJ2-5, with D perhaps matching TRBD2 (5 bases). The sequencing input was sorted CD4+, CD8+, or CD8+CD57+ T cells (not recorded which) from PBMCs. The CDR3 region is CSVVGVAQETQYF. Here the CDR3 DNA reads TGCAGCGTTGTCGGGGTGGCCCAAGAGACCCAGTACTTC. Using reference TRBV29-1 and TRBJ2-5 for the parts outside the CDR3, the full variable domain is SAVISQKPSRDICQRGTSLTIQCQVDSQVTMMFWYRQQPGQSLTLIATANQGSEATYESGFVIDKFPISRPNLTFSTLTVSNMSPEDSSIYLCSVVGVAQETQYFGPGTRLLVL.